These 27 T cell receptor beta chains originate from one sample sequenced in a study of T cells in Graves' hyperthyroidism and ophthalmopathy. Amplification targeted TCR beta CDR3 regions from RNA transcripts. The TCR CDR3 was amplified in a first-round RT-PCR using the HTBI primer set. TCRdb re-derived calls from the multiplex PCR reads in MiXCR, one entry per CDR3 protein. The sample holds roughly 100,000 distinct CDR3 sequences; roughly 49% are singletons and the top ten take about 25%. Sequencing was done on a sample of blood. These receptors all come from a woman between 40 and 55 years old with Graves' hyperthyroidism.

This clonotype was seen many times. This chain uses TRBV5-1 with TRBJ2-2; TRBD2 is a possible D gene (5 bases). V lost 4 bases to trimming and J lost 4 bases, with 14 bases between them. CDR1 and CDR2 (germline): SGHRS, YFSETQ. This CDR3 is 15 amino acids long. The CDR3 DNA sequence: TGCGCCAGCAGCCCTGACGAGGGTAGCACCGGGGAGCTGTTTTTT. Protein sequence: CASSPDEGSTGELFF.

The gene calls are TRBV7-9 and TRBJ2-5, with D perhaps matching TRBD1 or TRBD2 (5 bases each). CDR3 size: 15 residues. The germline CDR1 and CDR2 sequences are SEHNR and FQNEAQ (reference sequence). V was cut by 5 bases and J by 5 bases, with 18 bases left in between. CDR3 DNA: TGTGCCAGCAGCCCAACGACACGGGGCGGGGAGACCCAGTACTTC. Translating gives CASSPTTRGGETQYF.

The chain carries TRBV25-1 and TRBJ1-2; weak D call: TRBD1 (6 bases). V lost 6 bases and J 0 bases, leaving 23 bases between the germline ends. Germline CDR1 is MGHDK and CDR2 is SYGVNS. This CDR3 has 18 residues. CDR3 sequence (DNA): TGTGCCAGCAGGGGGGGCGGGGGACGGGGAGGGACTAACTATGGCTACACCTTC. Translation: CASRGGGGRGGTNYGYTF.

V and J are TRBV30 and TRBJ2-7; 10 bases fit TRBD2. CDR3 length: 12 residues. Germline V lookup: CDR1 GTSNPN, CDR2 SVGIG (reference sequence). With V trimmed by 3 bases and J by 7 bases, 3 bases remained unmatched. In nucleotides, the CDR3 is TGTGCCTGGAGAGCGGGAGGGTTAGAGCAGTACTTC. This codes for CAWRAGGLEQYF.

The rearrangement joins TRBV7-8 to TRBJ1-4; D is unclear. Germline V gene lookup returns CDR1 SGHVS and CDR2 FQNEAQ. Between the trimmed V and J ends, which lost 1 base and 10 bases, there was a span of 22 bases. The CDR3 totals 17 residues. The DNA for the CDR3 is TGTGCCAGCAGCTTAGACTTCGGGAGCACGATGGTCGGAAAACTGTTTTTT. Translating it yields CASSLDFGSTMVGKLFF.

As concerns this clonotype: Germline and junction disagree at one end, which may indicate a read error. CDR3 sequence (DNA): TGCGCCAGCAGCCAAGAACCGGGACTAGCTACCTACGAGCAGTACTTC. This encodes CASSQEPGLATYEQYF. This chain connects TRBV7-2 to TRBJ2-7, with TRBD2 matching 9 bases. The CDR3 is 16 residues long. Per the germline V gene, CDR1 is SGHTA and CDR2 is FQGNSA.

This clonotype was observed many times. This could be a read error, since a much larger clone is one nucleotide away. This chain uses TRBV5-1 with TRBJ1-1; TRBD1 matches 8 bases. This CDR3 contains 12 residues. From germline, CDR1 is SGHRS and CDR2 YFSETQ. V shed 7 bases, J shed 4 bases, and the junction held 3 bases outside the gene matches. CDR3 protein: CASRQGSTEAFF. CDR3 DNA sequence: TGCGCCAGCCGACAGGGGAGCACTGAAGCTTTCTTT.

Note on this clonotype: Relative to the germline gene, one junction end is altered; a read error may explain this. V usage is TRBV11-2 and J usage is TRBJ2-2, with D possibly TRBD2 on 7 matching bases. Germline CDR1 reads SGHAT; CDR2 reads FQNNGV. This CDR3 comprises 17 residues. CDR3 loop: CACSRGWAGAHTGELFF. CDR3 nucleotides: TGCGCCTGCAGCCGGGGGTGGGCGGGGGCCCACACCGGGGAGCTGTTTTTT.

Turning to this clonotype: This CDR3 is missing its conserved last phenylalanine or tryptophan, likely due to a read error. The DNA is omitted, as the CDR3 cannot be located on it reliably, and the CDR3 follows TCRdb's listing. The gene calls are TRBV11-2 and TRBJ2-5. The V gene's germline CDR1 is SGHAT and CDR2 FQNNGV. The CDR3 adds up to 15 amino acids, both ends counted. The CDR3 loop is CASRVRLAYGYTFGS.

In nucleotides, the CDR3 is TGTGCCAGCAGTTTCACGGCGAACACCGGGGAGCTGTTTTTT. It is translated as CASSFTANTGELFF. V and J are TRBV12-3 or TRBV12-4 and TRBJ2-2; D gene ambiguous. This CDR3 region has 14 residues. With 3 bases removed from V and 0 bases from J, the gap between germline ends came to 5 bases.

This clonotype has at least ten counts. The rearrangement links TRBV29-1 to TRBJ2-7; TRBD1 aligns across 8 bases. Per germline, CDR1 SQVTM and CDR2 ANQGSEA. The CDR3 totals 15 residues. V was clipped by 5 bases and J by 6 bases; unmatched bases: 15. For the CDR3, the DNA is TGCAGCGTTCCGAAGTACAGGGGGTGTTGGTTCGAGCAGTACTTC. This encodes CSVPKYRGCWFEQYF.

On this clonotype itself: This could be a read error, since a much larger clone is one nucleotide away. This chain joins TRBV19 and TRBJ2-7; 7 bases are shared with TRBD1. This CDR3 has 15 amino acids. Per the germline V gene, CDR1 is LNHDA and CDR2 is SQIVND (reference sequence). CDR3 loop: CASSIGRGYSYEQCF. The CDR3 DNA is TGTGCCAGTAGTATTGGCAGGGGGTATTCCTACGAGCAGTGCTTC.

The chain combines TRBV6-5 with TRBJ1-2; D is undetermined. Germline V gives CDR1 MNHEY, CDR2 SVGAGI. The CDR3 loop spans 11 amino acids. V lost 4 bases to trimming and J lost 3 bases, with 3 bases between them. CDR3 in amino acids: CASSSDYGYTF. CDR3 DNA: TGTGCCAGCAGTTCAGACTATGGCTACACCTTC.

This chain links TRBV2 with TRBJ2-7; TRBD2 aligns across 14 bases. V dropped 4 bases and J dropped 5; count of bases not matched to a gene: 4. The CDR3 is 15 residues long. Germline CDR1 SNHLY, CDR2 FYNNEI. In DNA form, the CDR3 reads TGTGCCAGCAGTGCATCGGGACTAGCGGGAGACGAGCAGTACTTC. Amino acids: CASSASGLAGDEQYF.

About this clonotype: Given a much more abundant clone one base away, this may be a read error. V is TRBV7-3 and J is TRBJ2-5; 11 positions match TRBD1. The germline CDR1 and CDR2 sequences are SGHTA and FQGTGA. The CDR3 contains 15 residues. The CDR3 sequence: CASGLGQGAAETQYF. The CDR3 DNA follows: TGTGCCAGCGGCTTAGGACAGGGGGCTGCAGAGACCCAGTACTTC.

V is TRBV2 and J is TRBJ1-4; 9 bases align to TRBD1. With 6 bases clipped from V and 8 bases from J, the junction kept 4 bases outside the gene matches. CDR1 and CDR2 from the germline V gene are SNHLY and FYNNEI. The CDR3 covers 13 residues. The CDR3 sequence is CASRKGQGEKLFF. DNA for the CDR3: TGTGCCAGCAGGAAGGGACAGGGAGAAAAACTGTTTTTT.

This clonotype appeared once. This sequence joins TRBV7-2 and TRBJ1-1, with D unclear. The V gene lost 5 bases and the J gene lost 6 bases, with 19 bases spanning the gap. This CDR3 region has 15 residues. Germline-derived CDR1 and CDR2 are SGHTA and FQGNSA. The CDR3 nucleotides are TGTGCCAGCAGCCCCTCGGACGAGGCTGAGGCTGAAGCTTTCTTT. Translation gives CASSPSDEAEAEAFF.

This clonotype has ten or more counts. The V gene is TRBV5-1, the J gene TRBJ1-1; D might be TRBD1 (6 bases). The CDR3 contains 14 residues. Trimming cost V 5 bases and J 5 bases, with 16 bases left between them. The V gene's germline CDR1 is SGHRS and CDR2 YFSETQ. The CDR3 coding sequence is TGCGCCAGCAGAGTGGACAGATCCCCTACTGAAGCTTTCTTT. This codes for CASRVDRSPTEAFF.

The V call is TRBV15, the J call TRBJ1-2; 10 positions agree with TRBD1. CDR1 and CDR2 from the germline V gene are LNHNV and YYDKDF (reference sequence). After removal of 3 bases from V and 8 bases from J, the junction contained 9 bases not matched to a gene. The CDR3 is made up of 15 amino acids. The CDR3 DNA reads as TGTGCCACCAGCAGGGACCGGGACAGGGGCTACGGCTACACCTTC. Amino acids: CATSRDRDRGYGYTF.

The chain couples TRBV29-1 to TRBJ2-5; D might be TRBD1 (6 bases). This CDR3 region has 12 residues. CDR1 and CDR2 from the germline V gene are SQVTM and ANQGSEA. With 8 bases removed from V and 5 bases from J, the gap between germline ends came to 15 bases. Here the CDR3 reads CSLVRGSETQYF. In nucleotides, the CDR3 is TGCAGCTTAGTGAGGGGGAGCGAGACCCAGTACTTC.

This chain links TRBV2 with TRBJ1-2; D is possibly TRBD1 (6 bases). The germline V gene encodes CDR1 SNHLY and CDR2 FYNNEI. V dropped 3 bases and J dropped 12 bases, with 11 bases sitting between them. The CDR3 is 11 residues long. CDR3 in DNA: TGTGCCAGCAGTGAGGGGGCTGGAAACACCTTC. Translating gives CASSEGAGNTF.

The chain has TRBV5-5 and TRBJ1-2, with a possible D match to TRBD1 (6 bases). Germline V gene data show CDR1 as SGHKS and CDR2 as YYEKEE (reference sequence). The CDR3 is 16 amino acids. The V end lost 5 bases, the J end lost 8 bases, and 25 bases lay between the germline ends. CDR3 sequence reads: CASSPQETRQVLGYTF. The CDR3 DNA sequence: TGTGCCAGCAGTCCACAAGAGACCCGACAGGTTCTCGGCTACACCTTC.

This clonotype was recorded many times. The CDR3: CASSLSTLWRGANVLTF. Written as DNA, the CDR3 is TGTGCCAGCAGCTTATCAACCCTATGGCGTGGGGCCAACGTCCTGACTTTC. V usage is TRBV7-7 and J usage is TRBJ2-6; the D is unclear. V shed 2 bases and J shed 3 bases, with 14 bases lying between them. This CDR3 is built from 17 residues. Germline-derived CDR1 and CDR2 are SSHAT and FNYEAQ (reference sequence).

The gene calls are TRBV2 and TRBJ1-6; D is ambiguous. With 3 bases removed from V and 19 bases from J, the gap between germline ends came to 16 bases. Germline lookup yields CDR1 SNHLY and CDR2 FYNNEI. The CDR3 length is 12 residues. Written as DNA, the CDR3 is TGTGCCAGCAGTGACTTTCCGATCGCGCATCACTTT. This translates into CASSDFPIAHHF.

This clonotype has ten or more counts. The rearrangement joins TRBV20-1 to TRBJ1-2; 7 bases are a match to TRBD1. The CDR3 covers 15 residues. Germline CDR1 is DFQATT and CDR2 is SNEGSKA (reference sequence). Here the CDR3 reads CITRDSTLGLYGYTF. The DNA for the CDR3 is TGCATTACCCGGGACAGTACACTTGGGCTATATGGCTACACCTTC.

There are many counts of this clonotype. This sequence joins TRBV9 and TRBJ1-3, with 8 bases matching TRBD1. Per germline, CDR1 SGDLS and CDR2 YYNGEE. Germline trimming cut 1 base from V and 1 base from J; bases unmatched to any gene: 4. This CDR3 has 16 amino acids. The CDR3 loop reads CASSVTTGGSGNTIYF. In nucleotides, the CDR3 is TGTGCCAGCAGCGTAACAACAGGGGGGTCTGGAAACACCATATATTTT.

This clonotype was observed at least ten times. The chain carries TRBV7-9 and TRBJ1-5, with D perhaps TRBD1 (5 bases). V gave up 5 bases and J gave up 6 bases, with 20 bases separating them. The CDR3 length is 16 residues. Germline values: CDR1 SEHNR, CDR2 FQNEAQ (reference sequence). The CDR3, as DNA: TGTGCCAGCAGCCAAGAAGGTAAAGGGCAGGGTCAGCCCCAGCATTTT. Protein: CASSQEGKGQGQPQHF. Full variable domain (outside the CDR3, taken from reference TRBV7-9 and TRBJ1-5): DTGVSQNPRHKITKRGQNVTFRCDPISEHNRLYWYRQTLGQGPEFLTYFQNEAQLEKSRLLSDRFSAERPKGSFSTLEIQRTEQGDSAMYLCASSQEGKGQGQPQHFGDGTRLSIL.